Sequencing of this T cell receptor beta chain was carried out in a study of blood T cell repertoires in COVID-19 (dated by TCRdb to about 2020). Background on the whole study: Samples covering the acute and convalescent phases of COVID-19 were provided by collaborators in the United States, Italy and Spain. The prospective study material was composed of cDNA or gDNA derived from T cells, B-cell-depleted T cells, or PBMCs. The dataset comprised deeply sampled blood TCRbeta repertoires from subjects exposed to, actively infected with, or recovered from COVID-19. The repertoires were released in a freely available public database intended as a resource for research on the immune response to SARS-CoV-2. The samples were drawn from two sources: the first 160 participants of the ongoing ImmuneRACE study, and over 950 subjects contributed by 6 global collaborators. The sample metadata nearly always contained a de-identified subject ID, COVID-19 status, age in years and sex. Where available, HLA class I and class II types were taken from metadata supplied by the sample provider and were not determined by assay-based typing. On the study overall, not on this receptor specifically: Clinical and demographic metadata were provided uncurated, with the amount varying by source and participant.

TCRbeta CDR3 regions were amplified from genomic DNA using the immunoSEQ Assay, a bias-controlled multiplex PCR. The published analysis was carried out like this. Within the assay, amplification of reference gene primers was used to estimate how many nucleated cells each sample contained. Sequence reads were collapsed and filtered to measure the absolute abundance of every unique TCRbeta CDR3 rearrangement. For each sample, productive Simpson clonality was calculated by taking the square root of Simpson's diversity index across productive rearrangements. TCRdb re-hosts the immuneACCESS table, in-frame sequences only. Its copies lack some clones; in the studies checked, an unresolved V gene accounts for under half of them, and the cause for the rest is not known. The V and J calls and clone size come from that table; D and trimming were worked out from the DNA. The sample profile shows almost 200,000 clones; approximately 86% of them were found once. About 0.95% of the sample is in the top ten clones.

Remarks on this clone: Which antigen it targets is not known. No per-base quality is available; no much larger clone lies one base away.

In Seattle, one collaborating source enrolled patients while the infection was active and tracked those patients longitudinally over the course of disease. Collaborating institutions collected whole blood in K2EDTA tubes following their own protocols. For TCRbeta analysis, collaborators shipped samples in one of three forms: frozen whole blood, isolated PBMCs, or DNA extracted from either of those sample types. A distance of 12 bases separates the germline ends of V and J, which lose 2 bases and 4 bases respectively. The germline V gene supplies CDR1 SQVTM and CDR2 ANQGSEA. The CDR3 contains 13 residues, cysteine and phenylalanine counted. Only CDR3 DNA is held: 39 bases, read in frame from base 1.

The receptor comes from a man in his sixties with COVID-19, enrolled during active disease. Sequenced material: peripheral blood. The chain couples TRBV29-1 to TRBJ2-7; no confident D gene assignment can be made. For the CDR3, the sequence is CSVEFGSAYEQYF. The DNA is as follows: TGCAGCGTTGAATTCGGCAGCGCTTACGAGCAGTACTTC.